These T cell receptor beta chains were read from a single sample in a study of response to subunit inactivated influenza vaccine. TCRdb recomputed calls from the RT-PCR reads with MiXCR, one row per CDR3 protein. This table holds hundreds of thousands of distinct CDR3 sequences, roughly 13% found once. The sample was PBMCs from blood, taken 35 to 45 days after vaccination. These receptors were taken from a man aged 50 to 60 who received an inactivated influenza vaccine. Both conserved end residues are part of each CDR3. The order of the fields is J gene, V gene, D gene, clone size, CDR3 DNA, CDR3 protein. A D gene is named only where the DNA matches it firmly. Some rows have no size entry. The others give once, few or many, or a class for an expanded clone.

J gene: TRBJ1-2; V gene: TRBV5-5; D gene: NA; clone size: NA; CDR3 DNA: TGTGCCAGCAGCTTGGGTTTTTCGGACAGCCTCTATGGCTACACCTTC; CDR3 protein: CASSLGFSDSLYGYTF
J gene: TRBJ1-2; V gene: TRBV6-1; D gene: NA; clone size: few; CDR3 DNA: TGTGCCAGCACAGAGTCGGGACACGGCCCCAACTATGGCTACACCTTC; CDR3 protein: CASTESGHGPNYGYTF
J gene: TRBJ1-1; V gene: TRBV20-1; D gene: NA; clone size: NA; CDR3 DNA: TGCAGTGCCCGGGGCGGAAGAGAAGCTTTCTTT; CDR3 protein: CSARGGREAFF
J gene: TRBJ2-1; V gene: TRBV6-1; D gene: TRBD2; clone size: few; CDR3 DNA: TGTGCCAGCACCTCGGGGGGGACTGCCTGGAACAATGAGCAGTTCTTC; CDR3 protein: CASTSGGTAWNNEQFF
J gene: TRBJ1-1; V gene: TRBV29-1; D gene: NA; clone size: many; CDR3 DNA: TGCAGCGGTCAGGGGAACACTGAAGCTTTCTTT; CDR3 protein: CSGQGNTEAFF
J gene: TRBJ1-6; V gene: TRBV12-3/TRBV12-4; D gene: TRBD1; clone size: NA; CDR3 DNA: TGTGCCAGCAGTTACGACAGGGGCCTCCCACCCCTCCACTTT; CDR3 protein: CASSYDRGLPPLHF
J gene: TRBJ2-7; V gene: TRBV27; D gene: TRBD1; clone size: many; CDR3 DNA: TGTGCCAGCAGTTTACAGGGGGTACCCTACGAGCAGTACTTC; CDR3 protein: CASSLQGVPYEQYF
J gene: TRBJ2-7; V gene: TRBV5-1; D gene: TRBD1; clone size: few; CDR3 DNA: TGCGCCAGCAGCCCTACGGGACAGGGGTATCACGAGCAGTACTTC; CDR3 protein: CASSPTGQGYHEQYF
J gene: TRBJ1-6; V gene: TRBV3-1; D gene: NA; clone size: many; CDR3 DNA: TGTGCCAGTGCCGGGACTGATAATTCACCCCTCCACTTT; CDR3 protein: CASAGTDNSPLHF
J gene: TRBJ2-6; V gene: TRBV5-1; D gene: NA; clone size: NA; CDR3 DNA: TGCGCCAGCAGCTTGGACGCTTACTCTGGGGCCAACGTCCTGACTTTC; CDR3 protein: CASSLDAYSGANVLTF
J gene: TRBJ2-1; V gene: TRBV27; D gene: TRBD2; clone size: NA; CDR3 DNA: TGTGCCAGCAGCCCCACTAGCGGACGTTTCTGGTACAATGAGCAGTTCTTC; CDR3 protein: CASSPTSGRFWYNEQFF
J gene: TRBJ2-5; V gene: TRBV10-2; D gene: NA; clone size: NA; CDR3 DNA: TGCGCCAGCAGTGAGTCGGCAGGGGCCCCTCCGCGAGAGACCCAGTACTTC; CDR3 protein: CASSESAGAPPRETQYF
J gene: TRBJ1-1; V gene: TRBV5-6; D gene: NA; clone size: few; CDR3 DNA: TGTGCCAGCAGCTTAGGCAGACGGAACACTGAAGCTTTCTTT; CDR3 protein: CASSLGRRNTEAFF
J gene: TRBJ2-2; V gene: TRBV15; D gene: NA; clone size: many; CDR3 DNA: TGTGCCACCAGCAGAGATCGAGTAGGGAACACCGGGGAGCTGTTTTTT; CDR3 protein: CATSRDRVGNTGELFF
J gene: TRBJ2-3; V gene: TRBV4-1; D gene: NA; clone size: NA; CDR3 DNA: TGCGCCAGCAGCCAAGGGGAGACTAGTCGGACAGATACGCAGTATTTT; CDR3 protein: CASSQGETSRTDTQYF
J gene: TRBJ2-7; V gene: TRBV7-9; D gene: NA; clone size: NA; CDR3 DNA: TGTGCCAGCAGCCCTCAAAACTACTACGAGCAGTACTTC; CDR3 protein: CASSPQNYYEQYF
J gene: TRBJ2-7; V gene: TRBV30; D gene: NA; clone size: once; CDR3 DNA: TGTGCCTGGGCCGGAATGTCGCAGCAGTACTTC; CDR3 protein: CAWAGMSQQYF
J gene: TRBJ2-1; V gene: TRBV7-6; D gene: NA; clone size: NA; CDR3 DNA: TGTGCCAGCAGCTTAGGTGACCCCAATGAGCAGTTCTTC; CDR3 protein: CASSLGDPNEQFF
J gene: TRBJ2-1; V gene: TRBV28; D gene: NA; clone size: NA; CDR3 DNA: TGTGCCAGCAGTGGGATTGGGACCTACAATGAGCAGTTCTTC; CDR3 protein: CASSGIGTYNEQFF
J gene: TRBJ2-1; V gene: TRBV9; D gene: TRBD2; clone size: NA; CDR3 DNA: TGTGCCAGCAGCGTAGGCGGGACTAGCGGGGGCCGCAGCTCCTACAATGAGCAGTTCTTC; CDR3 protein: CASSVGGTSGGRSSYNEQFF
J gene: TRBJ2-6; V gene: TRBV11-2; D gene: TRBD2; clone size: NA; CDR3 DNA: TGTGCCAGCAGCCCGACTAGCGGGACGACTGGGGCCAACGTCCTGACTTTC; CDR3 protein: CASSPTSGTTGANVLTF
J gene: TRBJ1-4; V gene: TRBV5-1; D gene: NA; clone size: few; CDR3 DNA: TGCGCCAGCAGCTTGGATGGGTTGATAAATGAAAAACTGTTTTTT; CDR3 protein: CASSLDGLINEKLFF
J gene: TRBJ1-1; V gene: TRBV2; D gene: NA; clone size: NA; CDR3 DNA: TGTGCCAGCAGGGAGAGGGCAGGAGGAATGAACACTGAAGCTTTCTTT; CDR3 protein: CASRERAGGMNTEAFF
J gene: TRBJ2-1; V gene: TRBV4-1; D gene: NA; clone size: NA; CDR3 DNA: TGCGCCAGCAGCCAAGATCTTTTTTCGTACAGGGAGGTTGATGAGCAGTTCTTC; CDR3 protein: CASSQDLFSYREVDEQFF
J gene: TRBJ1-5; V gene: TRBV20-1; D gene: NA; clone size: many; CDR3 DNA: TGCAGTGCTAGAGATAGGAGTCATAGCAATCAGCCCCAGCATTTT; CDR3 protein: CSARDRSHSNQPQHF
J gene: TRBJ2-7; V gene: TRBV12-3/TRBV12-4; D gene: NA; clone size: NA; CDR3 DNA: TGTGCCAGCAGTTTCCTGGGACGGGAATCCTACGAGCAGTACTTC; CDR3 protein: CASSFLGRESYEQYF
J gene: TRBJ1-6; V gene: TRBV10-3; D gene: NA; clone size: few; CDR3 DNA: TGTGCCATCAGAGCGGACAGTTATAATTCACCCCTCCACTTT; CDR3 protein: CAIRADSYNSPLHF
J gene: TRBJ1-5; V gene: TRBV7-9; D gene: NA; clone size: many; CDR3 DNA: TGTGCCAGCAGCTTGAGTCGTTCAGGAGCCAATCAGCCCCAGCATTTT; CDR3 protein: CASSLSRSGANQPQHF
J gene: TRBJ1-3; V gene: TRBV12-3/TRBV12-4; D gene: NA; clone size: few; CDR3 DNA: TGTGCCAGCACGGTGGGAGGAAACACCATATATTTT; CDR3 protein: CASTVGGNTIYF
J gene: TRBJ2-5; V gene: TRBV29-1; D gene: NA; clone size: many; CDR3 DNA: TGCAGCGTGGACTCGAGATCGCGGGAGACCCAGTACTTC; CDR3 protein: CSVDSRSRETQYF
J gene: TRBJ2-1; V gene: TRBV12-3/TRBV12-4; D gene: TRBD2; clone size: many; CDR3 DNA: TGTGCAAGCGGAGGTAGCGGGAGGGCCCCTGAGCAGTTCTTC; CDR3 protein: CASGGSGRAPEQFF
J gene: TRBJ2-3; V gene: TRBV9; D gene: NA; clone size: few; CDR3 DNA: TGTGCCAGCAGCGCTGGGACACACACAGATACGCAGTATTTT; CDR3 protein: CASSAGTHTDTQYF
J gene: TRBJ1-2; V gene: TRBV11-2; D gene: NA; clone size: NA; CDR3 DNA: TGTGCCAGCAGCACGTACCGGGACACAAACTATGGCTACACCTTC; CDR3 protein: CASSTYRDTNYGYTF